This TCR beta chain derives from a study of shared clonotypes between healthy human individuals. Study context: Sampling drew on donors who were a couple of women and three men aged 18 to 49. Used for every donor were three CD4 naive, three CD4 memory, two CD8 naive and one CD8 memory plate. General observations from the study: Tissue TCR repertoires likely differ from these blood-only repertoires.

It was CD45RO-negative cells, positively selected for CCR7, that made up naive CD8 cells, with terminally differentiated effector memory CD45RA+ cells excluded. All participating donors were Caucasian adults from Nashville, Tennessee. On this clone itself: Antigen unknown.

This CDR3 spans 15 amino acids. Germline-derived CDR1 and CDR2 are SQVTM and ANQGSEA. Between the trimmed V and J ends, which lost 3 bases and 4 bases, there was a span of 18 bases. TCRdb's table, derived via immunoSEQ multiplex PCR, lists solely in-frame clones and lacks some. Among more than 2 million clones listed, around 95% were seen once. The chain recombines TRBV29-1 with TRBJ1-2, with a tentative D call TRBD1 (5 bases). Sequences were obtained from naive CD8+ T cells from PBMCs. This TCR derives from a young man in good health. Some clones in this sample may be carry-over from other donors' samples. This CDR3 is CSVDGAGPLAYGYTF. CDR3 sequence (DNA): TGCAGCGTTGACGGCGCAGGGCCTCTAGCCTATGGCTACACCTTC.